These 5 T cell receptor beta chains share one sample of origin, sequenced in a study of cytomegalovirus exposure and HLA in healthy donors. The PCR had 60 Vbeta and 13 Jbeta primers. Here immunoSEQ multiplex PCR was the method, and the copy in TCRdb shows in-frame clones only, minus some. The sample lists around 170,000 clones; about four fifths were seen once. Sequenced input: PBMCs. The receptors originated from a woman in her forties or fifties in good health and CMV-seropositive.

The chain carries TRBV7-8 and TRBJ1-2, with D hard to call. V was cut by 1 base and J by 2 bases, with 5 bases left in between. CDR3 length: 13 residues. The germline V gene encodes CDR1 SGHVS and CDR2 FQNEAQ. This CDR3 is CASSLGQNYGYTF. Here the CDR3 DNA reads TGTGCCAGCAGCTTAGGGCAGAACTATGGCTACACCTTC.

This sequence joins TRBV28 and TRBJ2-4; 13 bases match TRBD2. The CDR3 is made up of 17 amino acids. The germline gives CDR1 MDHEN, CDR2 SYDVKM. Trimming cost V 6 bases and J 7 bases; bases outside gene matches: 12. CDR3 loop: CASSLTSGGASVNIQYF. In DNA, the CDR3 is TGTGCCAGCAGCCTCACTAGCGGGGGGGCCAGTGTGAACATTCAGTACTTC. The full variable domain, with the rest looked up from reference TRBV28 and TRBJ2-4, is DVKVTQSSRYLVKRTGEKVFLECVQDMDHENMFWYRQDPGLGLRLIYFSYDVKMKEKGDIPEGYSVSREKKERFSLILESASTNQTSMYLCASSLTSGGASVNIQYFGAGTRLSVL.

This rearrangement joins TRBV7-2 to TRBJ2-5; 10 bases are a match to TRBD2. J gave up 3 bases and V 5 bases, and 6 bases lay outside the gene matches. From germline, CDR1 is SGHTA and CDR2 FQGNSA. The CDR3 spans 15 residues. The CDR3 reads CASSPSGGAKETQYF. The CDR3 DNA reads TGTGCCAGCAGCCCTAGCGGGGGAGCAAAAGAGACCCAGTACTTC.

In this sample, this clone turned up once. This chain uses TRBV4-2 with TRBJ2-1; TRBD2 matches at 9 bases. Trimming cost V 4 bases and J 7 bases; bases outside gene matches: 11. The CDR3 has 16 amino acids. In germline, CDR1 is LGHNA, CDR2 YNFKEQ. DNA for the CDR3: TGTGCCAGCAGCCGAGAGGTTGCGGGGGGGTTGAATGAGCAGTTCTTC. Translation gives CASSREVAGGLNEQFF.

The V and J genes are TRBV6-5 and TRBJ2-2; TRBD2 is a possible D gene (5 bases). The germline V gene has CDR1 MNHEY and CDR2 SVGAGI. The ends were cut back, 8 bases at V and 6 bases at J, with 19 bases in the middle. This CDR3 has 15 amino acids. For the CDR3, the DNA is TGTGCCAGCGGGAATGTCCTAGCTGCGCCCGGGGAGCTGTTTTTT. Translated, it gives CASGNVLAAPGELFF.